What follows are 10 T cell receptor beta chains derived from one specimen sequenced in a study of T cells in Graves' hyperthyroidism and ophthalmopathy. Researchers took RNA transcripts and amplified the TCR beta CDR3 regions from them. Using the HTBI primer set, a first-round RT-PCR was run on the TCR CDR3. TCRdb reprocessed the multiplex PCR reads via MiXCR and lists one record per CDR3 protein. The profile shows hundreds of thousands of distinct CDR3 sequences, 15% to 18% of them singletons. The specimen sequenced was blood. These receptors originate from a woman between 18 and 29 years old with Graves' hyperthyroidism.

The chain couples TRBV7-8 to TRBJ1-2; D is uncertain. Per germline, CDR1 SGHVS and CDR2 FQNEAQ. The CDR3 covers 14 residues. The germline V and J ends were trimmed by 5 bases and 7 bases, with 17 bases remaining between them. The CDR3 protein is CASSPIPITGGYTF. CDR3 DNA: TGTGCCAGCAGCCCTATTCCGATAACTGGTGGCTACACCTTC.

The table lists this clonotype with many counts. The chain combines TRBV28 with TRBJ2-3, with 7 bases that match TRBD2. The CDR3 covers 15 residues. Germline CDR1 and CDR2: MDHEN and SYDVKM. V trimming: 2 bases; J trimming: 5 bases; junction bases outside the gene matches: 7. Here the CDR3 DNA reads TGTGCCAGCAGTTTAGGACTAGGGAGAGGAGATACGCAGTATTTT. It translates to CASSLGLGRGDTQYF.

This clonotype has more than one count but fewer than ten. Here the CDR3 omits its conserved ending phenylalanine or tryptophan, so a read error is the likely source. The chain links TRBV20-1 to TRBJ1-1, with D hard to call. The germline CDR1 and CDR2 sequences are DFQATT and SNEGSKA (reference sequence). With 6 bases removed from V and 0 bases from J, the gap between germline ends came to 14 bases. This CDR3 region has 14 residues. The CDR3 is CSATSTQMNTEAFS. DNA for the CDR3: TGCAGTGCAACTTCCACACAGATGAACACTGAAGCTTTCTCT.

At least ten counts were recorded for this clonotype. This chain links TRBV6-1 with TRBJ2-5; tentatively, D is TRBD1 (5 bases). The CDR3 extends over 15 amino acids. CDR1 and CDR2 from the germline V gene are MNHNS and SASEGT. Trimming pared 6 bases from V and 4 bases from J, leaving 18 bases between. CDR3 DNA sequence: TGTGCCAGCAGCGTAAGGACACCTCGTGCAGAGACCCAGTACTTC. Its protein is CASSVRTPRAETQYF.

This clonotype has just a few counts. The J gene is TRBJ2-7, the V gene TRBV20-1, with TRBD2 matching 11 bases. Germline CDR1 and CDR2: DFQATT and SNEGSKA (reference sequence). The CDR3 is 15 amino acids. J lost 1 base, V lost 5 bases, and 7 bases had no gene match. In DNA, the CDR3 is TGCAGTGCTTGGGACACTAGCGGGGGTTCCTACGAGCAGTACTTC. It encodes CSAWDTSGGSYEQYF.

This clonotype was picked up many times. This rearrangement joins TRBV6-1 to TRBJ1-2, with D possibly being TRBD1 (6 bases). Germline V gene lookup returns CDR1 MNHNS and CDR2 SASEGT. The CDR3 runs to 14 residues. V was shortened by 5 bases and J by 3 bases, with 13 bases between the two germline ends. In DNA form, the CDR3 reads TGTGCCAGCAGTCGACAGGCAAGGGACTATGGCTACACCTTC. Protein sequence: CASSRQARDYGYTF.

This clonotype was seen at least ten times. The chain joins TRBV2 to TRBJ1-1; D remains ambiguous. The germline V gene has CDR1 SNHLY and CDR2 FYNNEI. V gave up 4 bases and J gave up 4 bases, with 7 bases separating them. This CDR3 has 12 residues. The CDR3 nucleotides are TGTGCCAGCAGTGCAATTGGCACTGAAGCTTTCTTT. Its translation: CASSAIGTEAFF.

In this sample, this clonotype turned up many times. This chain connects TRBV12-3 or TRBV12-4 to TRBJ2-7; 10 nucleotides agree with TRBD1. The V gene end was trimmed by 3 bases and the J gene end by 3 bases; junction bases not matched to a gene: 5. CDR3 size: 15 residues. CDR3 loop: CASSFPGQGFYEQYF. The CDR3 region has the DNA TGTGCCAGCAGTTTCCCGGGACAGGGGTTCTACGAGCAGTACTTC.

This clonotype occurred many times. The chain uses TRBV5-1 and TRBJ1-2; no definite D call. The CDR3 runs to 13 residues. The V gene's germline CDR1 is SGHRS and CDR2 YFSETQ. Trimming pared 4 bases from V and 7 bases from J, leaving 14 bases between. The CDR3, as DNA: TGCGCCAGCAGCACCGCGGCAGTGGGTGGCTACACCTTC. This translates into CASSTAAVGGYTF.

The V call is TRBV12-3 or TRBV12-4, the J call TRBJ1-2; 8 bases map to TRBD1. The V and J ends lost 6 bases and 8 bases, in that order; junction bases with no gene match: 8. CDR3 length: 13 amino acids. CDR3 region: CASSHGTGNGYTF. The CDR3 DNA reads TGTGCCAGCAGCCACGGGACAGGAAACGGCTACACCTTC.